Shown below are 7 T cell receptor beta chains from a single sample sequenced in a study of blood T cells in healthy people across ages. For the second PCR, which ran for about 6 to 11 cycles, a sample-barcoded 5' primer and a J-beta primer mix were used. MiXCR, applied by TCRdb to the 5' RACE reads, yields one record per CDR3 protein. The sample yields around 500,000 distinct CDR3 sequences, 25% to 35% seen once. These data also formed part of another study, on T cells of mothers and their children.

Sequencing used blood. The receptors here all came from a boy between 2 and 10 years old in good health.

The V call is TRBV18, the J call TRBJ1-1; the D gene is possibly TRBD1 (5 bases). There are 14 residues in the CDR3. The ends were cut back, 2 bases at V and 3 bases at J, with 10 bases in the middle. CDR1 and CDR2 from the germline V gene are KGHSH and LQKENI. The DNA for the CDR3 is TGTGCCAGCTCACCAGGGGGACCCGACACTGAAGCTTTCTTT. This sequence encodes CASSPGGPDTEAFF.

This clonotype was counted between two and nine times. V usage is TRBV5-1 and J usage is TRBJ1-3, with 8 positions matching TRBD1. In germline, CDR1 is SGHRS, CDR2 YFSETQ. The CDR3 length is 17 residues. V was clipped by 0 bases and J by 1 base; unmatched bases: 6. The DNA of the CDR3 is TGCGCCAGCAGCTTGGGGGACAGGCTTTGGTCTGGAAACACCATATATTTT. It specifies CASSLGDRLWSGNTIYF. Combining the CDR3 with reference TRBV5-1 and TRBJ1-3 gives the whole variable domain KAGVTQTPRYLIKTRGQQVTLSCSPISGHRSVSWYQQTPGQGLQFLFEYFSETQRNKGNFPGRFSGRQFSNSRSEMNVSTLELGDSALYLCASSLGDRLWSGNTIYFGEGSWLTVV.

In DNA form, the CDR3 reads TGTGCCAGCAGCTTAAGACAGGGGCTACTCATTGAAGCTTTCTTT. Residues: CASSLRQGLLIEAFF. This chain connects TRBV7-2 to TRBJ1-1; the match to TRBD1 covers 8 bases. The CDR3 extends over 15 amino acids. The V gene end was trimmed by 2 bases and the J gene end by 7 bases; junction bases not matched to a gene: 9. Germline V gene lookup returns CDR1 SGHTA and CDR2 FQGNSA.

There are a few counts of this clonotype. The chain recombines TRBV20-1 with TRBJ2-1; 8 bases align to TRBD1. The germline gives CDR1 DFQATT, CDR2 SNEGSKA (reference sequence). This CDR3 is 13 amino acids long. With V trimmed by 6 bases and J by 8 bases, 9 bases remained unmatched. The CDR3 loop is CSARLQGADEQFF. The CDR3 bases are TGCAGTGCCCGACTGCAGGGGGCTGATGAGCAGTTCTTC.

The genes are TRBV5-4 and TRBJ2-5; 9 bases are shared with TRBD2. The DNA end is more similar to TRBJ2-1, so the J call may be wrong. Germline V gene sequence: CDR1 SGHNT, CDR2 YYREEE (reference sequence). The CDR3 has 16 amino acids. This CDR3 is CASSLGGGRAGNEQFF. The CDR3 DNA follows: TGTGCCAGCAGCTTGGGTGGCGGGAGGGCAGGCAATGAGCAGTTCTTC.

The chain couples TRBV9 to TRBJ2-1; the match to TRBD2 covers 9 bases. The CDR3 has 18 residues. CDR1 is SGDLS, CDR2 YYNGEE, per germline. V lost 0 bases to trimming and J lost 2 bases; unmatched junction nucleotides: 9. CDR3 nucleotide sequence: TGTGCCAGCAGCGTAGAAGGAGGCGGGAGGGGAACCTACAATGAGCAGTTCTTC. This gives the protein CASSVEGGGRGTYNEQFF. Full variable domain (missing parts from reference TRBV9 and TRBJ2-1): DSGVTQTPKHLITATGQRVTLRCSPRSGDLSVYWYQQSLDQGLQFLIQYYNGEERAKGNILERFSAQQFPDLHSELNLSSLELGDSALYFCASSVEGGGRGTYNEQFFGPGTRLTVL.

J is TRBJ2-1 and V is TRBV27, with TRBD1 matching 8 bases. From germline, CDR1 is MNHEY and CDR2 SMNVEV (reference sequence). The CDR3 sequence is 16 residues long. Trimming took 4 bases from V and 9 from J; bases not matched to a gene: 14. CDR3 DNA sequence: TGTGCCAGCAGTTCGCTGATAGGACAGGGCTGGGGTGAGCAGTTCTTC. It yields the protein CASSSLIGQGWGEQFF.